A single sample gave rise to the 30 T cell receptor beta chains below, sequenced in a study of T cell responses to AZD1222 COVID-19 vaccine. The data were produced by immunoSEQ multiplex PCR, yet TCRdb's version contains in-frame clones alone and is incomplete. The profile shows roughly 150,000 clones, around 90% of them singletons. Sequencing used peripheral blood, obtained on day 0 of AZD1222 vaccination. The origin of the receptors is an adult in good health.

The chain is built from TRBV19 and TRBJ2-3; D may be TRBD1 (6 bases). Germline V gene sequence: CDR1 LNHDA, CDR2 SQIVND (reference sequence). Between the trimmed V and J ends, which lost 7 bases and 0 bases, there was a span of 8 bases. The CDR3 consists of 13 residues. The CDR3 bases are TGTGCCAGTAACAGGGCGAGCACAGATACGCAGTATTTT. This translates into CASNRASTDTQYF.

The rearrangement uses TRBV28 and TRBJ2-3, with 9 bases matching TRBD2. The CDR3 is 17 amino acids. CDR1 and CDR2 from the germline V gene are MDHEN and SYDVKM. The J segment lost 4 bases and the V segment lost 6 bases, leaving 14 bases of the junction unmatched. The CDR3 DNA reads TGTGCCAGCAGCCACCGCCGGGCGGGAGGGGGGGCAGATACGCAGTATTTT. Translation: CASSHRRAGGGADTQYF.

CDR3 sequence reads: CASSLDGQGAGGAFF. The CDR3 region has the DNA TGCGCCAGCAGCTTGGATGGGCAGGGGGCAGGCGGAGCTTTCTTT. The rearrangement uses TRBV5-1 and TRBJ1-1; 8 bases line up with TRBD1. Looked up from germline, CDR1 is SGHRS and CDR2 is YFSETQ. The V gene end was trimmed by 0 bases and the J gene end by 10 bases; junction bases not matched to a gene: 11. The CDR3 loop spans 15 amino acids.

The V and J genes are TRBV5-1 and TRBJ2-7, with 7 bases identical to TRBD1. With 2 bases clipped from V and 2 bases from J, the junction kept 10 bases outside the gene matches. Per the germline V gene, CDR1 is SGHRS and CDR2 is YFSETQ. There are 16 residues in the CDR3. This CDR3 reads CASSLVQGQGAYEQYF. CDR3 coding DNA: TGCGCCAGCAGCTTAGTTCAGGGCCAGGGGGCCTACGAGCAGTACTTC.

This clone showed up just once. The chain recombines TRBV7-9 with TRBJ2-1; 7 bases align to TRBD2. This CDR3 is built from 14 residues. Germline CDR1 SEHNR, CDR2 FQNEAQ (reference sequence). V was clipped by 4 bases and J by 6 bases; unmatched bases: 6. The CDR3 DNA sequence: TGTGCCAGCAGCTCCTTAGCGGGCGGCAATGAGCAGTTCTTC. Protein product: CASSSLAGGNEQFF.

V usage is TRBV21-1 and J usage is TRBJ1-5. TRBV21-1 is a pseudogene locus. This CDR3 has 12 residues. CDR3 region: CASSKMTQPQHF. The CDR3 nucleotides are TGTGCCAGCAGCAAAATGACTCAGCCCCAGCATTTT.

The rearrangement uses TRBV7-3 and TRBJ2-1; the match to TRBD2 covers 8 bases. The CDR3 has 17 residues. Germline CDR1 and CDR2: SGHTA and FQGTGA. Trimming took 2 bases from V and 0 from J; bases not matched to a gene: 6. CDR3 region: CASSLGVLAGSYNEQFF. CDR3 DNA: TGTGCCAGCAGCTTAGGTGTCCTAGCGGGCTCCTACAATGAGCAGTTCTTC.

V and J are TRBV25-1 and TRBJ2-2, with unresolved D. The CDR3 runs to 11 residues. Trimming removed 4 bases at V and 4 bases at J, with 1 base between. Germline V CDR1 and CDR2: MGHDK, SYGVNS. This chain's CDR3 is CASSVTGELFF. The CDR3 bases are TGTGCCAGCAGTGTCACCGGGGAGCTGTTTTTT.

The rearrangement links TRBV13 to TRBJ1-5, with D tentatively TRBD1 (6 bases). There are 13 residues in the CDR3. The V gene lost 5 bases and the J gene lost 4 bases, with 9 bases spanning the gap. CDR1 and CDR2 (germline): PRHDT, FYEKMQ (reference sequence). The CDR3 DNA follows: TGTGCCAGCAGCCTTCAGGGGAATCAGCCCCAGCATTTT. Its protein product is CASSLQGNQPQHF.

The V and J genes are TRBV28 and TRBJ1-4; 12 positions agree with TRBD1. The CDR3 runs 18 residues. Germline CDR1 is MDHEN and CDR2 is SYDVKM. V shed 5 bases, J shed 0 bases, and the junction held 7 bases outside the gene matches. CDR3 protein: CASSGDRGRGATNEKLFF. The CDR3 DNA sequence: TGTGCCAGCAGTGGGGACAGGGGGCGTGGGGCAACTAATGAAAAACTGTTTTTT.

The chain combines TRBV27 with TRBJ2-2, with 7 positions matching TRBD2. With 6 bases clipped from V and 6 bases from J, the junction kept 7 bases outside the gene matches. Looked up from germline, CDR1 is MNHEY and CDR2 is SMNVEV (reference sequence). This CDR3 has 14 residues. CDR3 sequence (DNA): TGTGCCAGCAGCCCACGACTAGCTTCCGGGGAGCTGTTTTTT. This encodes CASSPRLASGELFF.

The rearrangement links TRBV27 to TRBJ2-3; D gene unclear. CDR3 length: 16 amino acids. In germline, CDR1 is MNHEY, CDR2 SMNVEV (reference sequence). V gave up 5 bases and J gave up 3 bases, with 18 bases separating them. This chain's CDR3 is CASSALTYKWTDTQYF. DNA for the CDR3: TGTGCCAGCAGTGCCTTAACCTATAAATGGACAGATACGCAGTATTTT.

This sequence joins TRBV9 and TRBJ2-1; D is possibly TRBD1 or TRBD2 (5 bases each). V lost 2 bases, J lost 5 bases, and 20 bases lay in between. This CDR3 has 17 residues. Germline CDR1 is SGDLS and CDR2 is YYNGEE. CDR3 amino acids: CASSVAVGGWGNNEQFF. CDR3 coding DNA: TGTGCCAGCAGCGTCGCGGTTGGAGGTTGGGGGAACAATGAGCAGTTCTTC.

CDR3 region: CASSLPRVGSNQPQHF. The CDR3 DNA follows: TGTGCCAGCAGCTTGCCCCGGGTAGGGAGCAATCAGCCCCAGCATTTT. The rearrangement links TRBV7-2 to TRBJ1-5; D not resolved. Trimming took off 3 bases at V and 1 base at J, with 13 bases between the two ends. This CDR3 contains 16 residues. Germline V gives CDR1 SGHTA, CDR2 FQGNSA.

V is TRBV19 and J is TRBJ1-5; D is perhaps TRBD1 (5 bases). Germline CDR1 LNHDA, CDR2 SQIVND (reference sequence). Trimming removed 6 bases at V and 3 bases at J, with 15 bases between. This CDR3 has 15 amino acids. CDR3 sequence (DNA): TGTGCCAGTAGAATCCGAGGGGAACCCAATCAGCCCCAGCATTTT. Translating gives CASRIRGEPNQPQHF.

The V gene is TRBV14, the J gene TRBJ1-2; 9 nucleotides line up with TRBD1. With 1 base clipped from V and 5 bases from J, the junction kept 8 bases outside the gene matches. The germline gives CDR1 SGHDN, CDR2 FVKESK. The CDR3 is made up of 16 amino acids. The DNA of the CDR3 is TGTGCCAGCAGCCAAGGAGACAGGGGGTTGGTTTATGGCTACACCTTC. Translated, it gives CASSQGDRGLVYGYTF.

This clone appeared once. The chain uses TRBV19 and TRBJ1-1; no reliable D call. The germline V gene has CDR1 LNHDA and CDR2 SQIVND (reference sequence). V shed 1 base and J shed 0 bases, with 12 bases lying between them. This CDR3 is built from 16 residues. As DNA, the CDR3 is TGTGCCAGTAGTATAGCCCCCGCTGATATGAACACTGAAGCTTTCTTT. Its translation is CASSIAPADMNTEAFF. Full variable domain (outside the CDR3, taken from reference TRBV19 and TRBJ1-1): DGGITQSPKYLFRKEGQNVTLSCEQNLNHDAMYWYRQDPGQGLRLIYYSQIVNDFQKGDIAEGYSVSREKKESFPLTVTSAQKNPTAFYLCASSIAPADMNTEAFFGQGTRLTVV.

The V and J genes are TRBV5-5 and TRBJ1-2, with 12 bases matching TRBD1. Germline CDR1 SGHKS, CDR2 YYEKEE (reference sequence). CDR3 length equals 14 residues. J lost 5 bases, V lost 4 bases, and 3 bases had no gene match. CDR3 nucleotides: TGTGCCAGCAGCCTGGGACAGGGGGCTTATGGCTACACCTTC. This translates into CASSLGQGAYGYTF. Together with reference TRBV5-5 and TRBJ1-2, the CDR3 gives the full variable domain: DAGVTQSPTHLIKTRGQQVTLRCSPISGHKSVSWYQQVLGQGPQFIFQYYEKEERGRGNFPDRFSARQFPNYSSELNVNALLLGDSALYLCASSLGQGAYGYTFGSGTRLTVV.

This chain links TRBV9 with TRBJ2-5; TRBD2 agrees at 11 bases. The CDR3 spans 17 residues. Germline CDR1 is SGDLS and CDR2 is YYNGEE. J gave up 0 bases and V 0 bases, and 4 bases lay outside the gene matches. The CDR3 spells CASSVDASGGYQETQYF. As DNA, the CDR3 is TGTGCCAGCAGCGTAGATGCTAGCGGGGGGTACCAAGAGACCCAGTACTTC.

CDR3 protein: CASSDLAGKSYEQYF. CDR3 nucleotides: TGCGCCAGCAGTGATCTAGCGGGAAAATCGTACGAGCAGTACTTC. V is TRBV10-1 and J is TRBJ2-7, with 9 positions matching TRBD2. This CDR3 region has 15 residues. Germline trimming cut 3 bases from V and 4 bases from J; bases unmatched to any gene: 7. CDR1 and CDR2 (germline): WNHNN, SYGVQD (reference sequence).

The V and J genes are TRBV4-2 and TRBJ2-5, with 8 bases lining up with TRBD2. The V gene end was trimmed by 0 bases and the J gene end by 5 bases; junction bases not matched to a gene: 11. Germline values: CDR1 LGHNA, CDR2 YNFKEQ. CDR3 length: 17 amino acids. The DNA for the CDR3 is TGTGCCAGCAGCCAAGAAGGTGGAGTAGCGGGGTGGGAGACCCAGTACTTC. It specifies CASSQEGGVAGWETQYF.

A word on this clone: One junction end disagrees with the germline gene, perhaps due to a read error. The chain recombines TRBV20-1 with TRBJ2-5, with D uncertain. The CDR3 length is 8 residues. In germline, CDR1 is DFQATT, CDR2 SNEGSKA (reference sequence). DNA of the CDR3: TGCAGTGCTAGCCAATACCACTTC. The encoded protein is CSASQYHF.

The rearrangement uses TRBV9 and TRBJ1-2; 7 nucleotides align to TRBD1. CDR1 and CDR2 (germline): SGDLS, YYNGEE. V lost 0 bases, J lost 9 bases, and 11 bases stayed unmatched. The CDR3 extends over 15 amino acids. CDR3 nucleotides: TGTGCCAGCAGCGTAGCTGAGGGGGCGCAAAGAAGCTACACCTTC. Translation gives CASSVAEGAQRSYTF. The full variable domain, rest sourced from reference TRBV9 and TRBJ1-2, is DSGVTQTPKHLITATGQRVTLRCSPRSGDLSVYWYQQSLDQGLQFLIQYYNGEERAKGNILERFSAQQFPDLHSELNLSSLELGDSALYFCASSVAEGAQRSYTFGSGTRLTVV.

This clone is categorized as medium-sized. V and J are TRBV4-3 and TRBJ2-1, with D perhaps TRBD2 (5 bases). This CDR3 region has 17 residues. Germline CDR1 reads LGHNA; CDR2 reads YSLEER. V was clipped by 4 bases and J by 0 bases, with 16 bases between them. CDR3 sequence (DNA): TGCGCCAGCAGCCCGGACCACGCGGGTAGCTCCTACAATGAGCAGTTCTTC. Its translation is CASSPDHAGSSYNEQFF.

The rearrangement links TRBV6-4 to TRBJ1-2, with 9 positions matching TRBD1. Trimming removed 2 bases from V and 6 bases from J; junction bases left unmatched: 16. Germline CDR1 and CDR2: MRHNA and SNTAGT. The CDR3 spans 18 residues. DNA of the CDR3: TGTGCCAGCAGTGACAAGGCTGGGACAGGGCCTGCGGGGCATGGCTACACCTTC. Translated: CASSDKAGTGPAGHGYTF.

The gene calls are TRBV10-3 and TRBJ2-1; TRBD1 agrees at 8 bases. CDR1 and CDR2 from the germline V gene are ENHRY and SYGVKD. This CDR3 contains 16 residues. Germline trimming cut 2 bases from V and 7 bases from J; bases unmatched to any gene: 10. CDR3 in amino acids: CAISEVPGGMKNEQFF. CDR3 DNA: TGTGCCATCAGTGAGGTTCCAGGGGGCATGAAGAATGAGCAGTTCTTC.

The genes are TRBV30 and TRBJ1-4; D is uncertain. The germline gives CDR1 GTSNPN, CDR2 SVGIG (reference sequence). V was shortened by 4 bases and J by 13 bases, with 13 bases between the two germline ends. This CDR3 spans 11 amino acids. The CDR3 DNA reads as TGTGCCTGGACCCTGGGCGCGGGACTGTTTTTT. This gives the protein CAWTLGAGLFF.

This sequence joins TRBV13 and TRBJ2-7, with 13 bases identical to TRBD2. With V trimmed by 5 bases and J by 2 bases, 6 bases remained unmatched. Germline-derived CDR1 and CDR2 are PRHDT and FYEKMQ (reference sequence). The CDR3 length is 16 residues. CDR3 protein: CASSRLAGGRAYEQYF. In nucleotides, the CDR3 is TGTGCCAGCAGCAGACTAGCGGGAGGAAGGGCCTACGAGCAGTACTTC.

The V gene is TRBV15, the J gene TRBJ2-2, with D maybe TRBD1 (6 bases). V dropped 7 bases and J dropped 4 bases, with 16 bases sitting between them. The V gene's germline CDR1 is LNHNV and CDR2 YYDKDF (reference sequence). The CDR3 has 15 amino acids. CDR3 coding DNA: TGTGCCACCAAGACCGGGACACCACTCACCGGGGAGCTGTTTTTT. Translation gives CATKTGTPLTGELFF.

J is TRBJ1-2 and V is TRBV19; a weak D match, TRBD1 (5 bases). Germline CDR1 and CDR2: LNHDA and SQIVND (reference sequence). The germline V and J ends were trimmed by 8 bases and 4 bases, with 14 bases remaining between them. The CDR3 length is 13 residues. CDR3 sequence (DNA): TGTGCCAGTGGGGACGGGGCCGGCTATGGCTACACCTTC. This gives the protein CASGDGAGYGYTF.